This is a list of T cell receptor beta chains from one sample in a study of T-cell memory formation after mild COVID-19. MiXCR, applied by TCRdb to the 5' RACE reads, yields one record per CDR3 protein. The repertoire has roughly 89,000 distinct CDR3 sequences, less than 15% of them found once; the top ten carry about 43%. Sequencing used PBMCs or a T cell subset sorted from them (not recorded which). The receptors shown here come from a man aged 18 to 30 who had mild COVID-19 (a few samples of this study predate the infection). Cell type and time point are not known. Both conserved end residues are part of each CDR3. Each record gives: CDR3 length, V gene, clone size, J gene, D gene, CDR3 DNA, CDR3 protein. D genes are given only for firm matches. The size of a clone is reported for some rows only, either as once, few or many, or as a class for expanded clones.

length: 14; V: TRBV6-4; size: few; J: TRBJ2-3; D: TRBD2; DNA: TGTGCCAGCAGTGACGTAGCGGGGGCGGATACGCAGTATTTT; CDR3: CASSDVAGADTQYF
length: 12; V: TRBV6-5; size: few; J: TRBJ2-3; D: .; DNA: TGTGCCAGCAGCCCGGAAGGGGATACGCAGTATTTT; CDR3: CASSPEGDTQYF
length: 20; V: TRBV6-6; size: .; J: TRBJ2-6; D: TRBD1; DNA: TGTGCCAGCAGTTACTCGATAACCCCGACAGGGACGGGTGGGGCCAACGTCCTGACTTTC; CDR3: CASSYSITPTGTGGANVLTF
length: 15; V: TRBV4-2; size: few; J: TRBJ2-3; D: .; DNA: TGTGCCAGCAGCCCGGAGTTGGACGGCACAGATACGCAGTATTTT; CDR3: CASSPELDGTDTQYF
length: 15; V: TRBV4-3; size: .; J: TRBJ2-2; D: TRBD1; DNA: TGCGCCAGCAGGGCCGGGACAGGGGATGCCGGGGAGCTGTTTTTT; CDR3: CASRAGTGDAGELFF
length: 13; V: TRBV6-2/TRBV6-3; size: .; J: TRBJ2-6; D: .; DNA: TGTGCCACCTCTGGCTCTGGGGCCAACGTCCTGACTTTC; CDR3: CATSGSGANVLTF
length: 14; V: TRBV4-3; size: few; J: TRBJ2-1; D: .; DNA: TGCGCCAGCAGCCAAGATTCTAGCCACAATGAGCAGTTCTTC; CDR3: CASSQDSSHNEQFF
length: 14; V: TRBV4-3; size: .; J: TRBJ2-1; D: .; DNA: TGCGCCAGCAGCCAAGATCTCGGTGACAATGAGCAGTTCTTC; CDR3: CASSQDLGDNEQFF
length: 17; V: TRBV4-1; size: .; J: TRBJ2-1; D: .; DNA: TGCGCCAGCAGCCGAGACCGGAACAGGGAGTCCTACAATGAGCAGTTCTTC; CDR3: CASSRDRNRESYNEQFF
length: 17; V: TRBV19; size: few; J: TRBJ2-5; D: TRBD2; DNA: TGTGCCAGTAGCCGACTAGCGGGGGGCAAGGGGCAAGAGACCCAGTACTTC; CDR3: CASSRLAGGKGQETQYF
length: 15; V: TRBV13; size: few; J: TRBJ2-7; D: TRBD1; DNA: TGTGCCAGCAGCACAGCCGGGACAGGGGTCTACGAGCAGTACTTC; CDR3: CASSTAGTGVYEQYF
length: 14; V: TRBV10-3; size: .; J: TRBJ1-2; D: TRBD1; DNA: TGTGCCATCAGGGGACAGGGAGGGGACTATGGCTACACCTTC; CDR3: CAIRGQGGDYGYTF
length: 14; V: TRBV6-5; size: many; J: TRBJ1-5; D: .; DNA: TGTGCCAGCAGTTCGACAGGACCCAATCAGCCCCAGCATTTT; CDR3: CASSSTGPNQPQHF
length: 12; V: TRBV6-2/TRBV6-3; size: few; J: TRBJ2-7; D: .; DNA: TGTGCCAGCAGTTACAGGGGTTACGAGCAGTACTTC; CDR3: CASSYRGYEQYF
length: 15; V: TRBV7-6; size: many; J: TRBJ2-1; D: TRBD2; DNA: TGTGCCAGCAGCTTAGGGGCTAGCGGATACAATGAGCAGTTCTTC; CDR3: CASSLGASGYNEQFF
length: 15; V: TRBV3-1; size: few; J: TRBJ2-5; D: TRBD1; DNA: TGTGCCAGCAGCGTTGACAGGGGGCGGTCCAGGACCCAGTACTTC; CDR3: CASSVDRGRSRTQYF
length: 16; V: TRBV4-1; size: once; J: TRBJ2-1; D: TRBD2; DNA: TGCGCCAGCAGCCAAGAGGGTAACGGGGGGTGGAATGAGCAGTTCTTC; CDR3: CASSQEGNGGWNEQFF